This T cell receptor (beta chain) was observed in a study of blood T cell repertoires in COVID-19. Study at large: Sources were T cells, B-cell-depleted T cells, or PBMCs; the material itself was cDNA or gDNA.

Per the study methods: Reference gene primers were amplified, and this amplification served to estimate nucleated cell counts. The repertoire was sequenced with immunoSEQ multiplex PCR; TCRdb's copy has only in-frame clones and lacks some. The D gene and trimming were derived from the DNA, and the V and J assignments and clone size from that table. Of hundreds of thousands of clones listed, 90% are singletons. This clone was observed once. Study members were between 18 and 89 years old and lived in 20 to 30 US regions. Participant-given clinical history determined each cohort assignment. This CDR3 comprises 16 residues. With 1 base clipped from V and 4 bases from J, the junction kept 4 bases outside the gene matches. Per the germline V gene, CDR1 is ENHRY and CDR2 is SYGVKD.

The clonotype was recovered from a woman younger than 35 with acute COVID-19. The material sequenced was PBMCs or T cells enriched from blood (not recorded which). The V gene is TRBV10-3, the J gene TRBJ2-1; 10 nucleotides line up with TRBD1. For the CDR3, the DNA is TGTGCCATCAGTGAGTGGGGGACAGGGGAATACAATGAGCAGTTCTTC. Protein sequence: CAISEWGTGEYNEQFF.